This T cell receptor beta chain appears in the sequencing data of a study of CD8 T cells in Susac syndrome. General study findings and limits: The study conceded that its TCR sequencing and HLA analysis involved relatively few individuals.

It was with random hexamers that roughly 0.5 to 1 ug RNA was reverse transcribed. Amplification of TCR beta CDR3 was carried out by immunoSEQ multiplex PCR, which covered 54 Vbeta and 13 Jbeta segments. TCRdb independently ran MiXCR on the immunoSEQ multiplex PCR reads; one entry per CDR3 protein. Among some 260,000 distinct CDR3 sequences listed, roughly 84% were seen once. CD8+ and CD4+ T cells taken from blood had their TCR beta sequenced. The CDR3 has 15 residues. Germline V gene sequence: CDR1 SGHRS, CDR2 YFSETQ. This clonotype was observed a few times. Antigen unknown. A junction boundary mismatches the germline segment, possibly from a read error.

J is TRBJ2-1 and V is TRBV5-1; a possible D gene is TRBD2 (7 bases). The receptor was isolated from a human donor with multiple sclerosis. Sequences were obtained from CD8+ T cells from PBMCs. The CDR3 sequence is CASSLGGASYNEQFF. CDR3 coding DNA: TGTGCCAGCAGCCTTGGGGGGGCCTCCTACAATGAGCAGTTCTTC. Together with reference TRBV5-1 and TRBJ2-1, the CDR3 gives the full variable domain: KAGVTQTPRYLIKTRGQQVTLSCSPISGHRSVSWYQQTPGQGLQFLFEYFSETQRNKGNFPGRFSGRQFSNSRSEMNVSTLELGDSALYLCASSLGGASYNEQFFGPGTRLTVL.